A selection of T cell receptor beta chains follows, all from one sample in a study of OX40 agonist ivuxolimab in advanced cancers. Generated by immunoSEQ multiplex PCR, the TCRdb table keeps only in-frame clones and is missing some. This sample has tens of thousands of clones, with roughly 80% found just once. The sequenced sample was CD4+ or CD8+ T cells sorted from blood, obtained in a trial of the OX40 agonist ivuxolimab. All receptors derive from an adult with an advanced solid tumor such as melanoma, head and neck, liver or kidney cancer. The CDR3 runs from the conserved cysteine through the conserved F or W. Each record gives: D gene, J gene, clone size, V gene, CDR3 protein, CDR3 DNA. D genes are given only for firm matches. The size entry is marked missing in some rows and otherwise reads once, few, many or a size class.

D: -; J: TRBJ2-7; size: once; V: TRBV6-6; CDR3: CASSYSGGQGDEQYF; DNA: TGTGCCAGCAGTTATAGTGGGGGCCAGGGAGACGAGCAGTACTTC
D: -; J: TRBJ2-2; size: -; V: TRBV27; CDR3: CASSLLEGVGELFF; DNA: TGTGCCAGCAGTTTACTTGAGGGGGTCGGGGAGCTGTTTTTT
D: TRBD1; J: TRBJ2-7; size: few; V: TRBV14; CDR3: CASSQDSGGHREQYF; DNA: TGTGCCAGCAGCCAAGATTCAGGGGGCCACCGGGAGCAGTACTTC
D: -; J: TRBJ2-5; size: -; V: TRBV7-9; CDR3: CASSLRAQQETQYF; DNA: TGTGCCAGCAGCTTAAGGGCCCAACAAGAGACCCAGTACTTC
D: -; J: TRBJ2-1; size: -; V: TRBV5-4; CDR3: CASSRLDEQFF; DNA: TGTGCCAGCAGCCGCCTTGATGAGCAGTTCTTC
D: -; J: TRBJ1-1; size: -; V: TRBV5-4; CDR3: CASSPQQPATEAFF; DNA: TGTGCCAGCAGCCCCCAGCAGCCGGCCACTGAAGCTTTCTTT
D: TRBD1; J: TRBJ1-1; size: -; V: TRBV29-1; CDR3: CSVEPRQGSRIDTEAFF; DNA: TGCAGCGTTGAACCCCGACAGGGGTCCAGGATAGACACTGAAGCTTTCTTT
D: TRBD2; J: TRBJ2-2; size: -; V: TRBV5-8; CDR3: CASSLGLAGLTGELFF; DNA: TGTGCCAGCAGCCTGGGACTAGCGGGCCTCACCGGGGAGCTGTTTTTT
D: -; J: TRBJ2-2; size: -; V: TRBV7-9; CDR3: CASSPPRSGWTGELFF; DNA: TGTGCCAGCAGTCCTCCTAGGAGCGGATGGACCGGGGAGCTGTTTTTT
D: -; J: TRBJ2-1; size: -; V: TRBV4-1; CDR3: CASSQETGIMGNEQFF; DNA: TGCGCCAGCAGCCAAGAAACGGGAATTATGGGCAATGAGCAGTTCTTC
D: TRBD2; J: TRBJ2-4; size: -; V: TRBV7-8; CDR3: CASSFPPGLAVLEYF; DNA: TGTGCCAGCAGCTTTCCCCCGGGACTAGCGGTGTTAGAATACTTC
D: TRBD1; J: TRBJ1-2; size: -; V: TRBV19; CDR3: CASSRQGVYGYTF; DNA: TGTGCCAGTAGCAGACAGGGGGTCTATGGCTACACCTTC
D: -; J: TRBJ2-3; size: once; V: TRBV2; CDR3: CASVGPLRDDTQYF; DNA: TGTGCCAGCGTCGGGCCTCTCAGGGACGATACGCAGTATTTT
D: -; J: TRBJ2-7; size: -; V: TRBV5-1; CDR3: CASSPLANYEQYF; DNA: TGCGCCAGCAGCCCCCTAGCAAACTACGAGCAGTACTTC
D: -; J: TRBJ2-3; size: few; V: TRBV19; CDR3: CASSMGAPGTDTQYF; DNA: TGTGCCAGTAGTATGGGGGCGCCGGGCACAGATACGCAGTATTTT
D: TRBD1; J: TRBJ1-5; size: -; V: TRBV4-1; CDR3: CASSQPPGQGNQPQHF; DNA: TGCGCCAGCAGCCAACCTCCGGGACAGGGGAATCAGCCCCAGCATTTT
D: TRBD1; J: TRBJ2-7; size: -; V: TRBV28; CDR3: CASRAPGQGEAGSYEQYF; DNA: TGTGCCAGCAGAGCCCCGGGACAGGGGGAGGCGGGCTCCTACGAGCAGTACTTC
D: -; J: TRBJ2-7; size: -; V: TRBV4-1; CDR3: CASSPHGIPTNEQYF; DNA: TGCGCCAGCAGCCCGCACGGAATACCTACCAACGAGCAGTACTTC
D: -; J: TRBJ1-1; size: once; V: TRBV27; CDR3: CASSPNWAVEAFF; DNA: TGTGCCAGCAGTCCAAATTGGGCGGTTGAAGCTTTCTTT
D: TRBD1; J: TRBJ2-5; size: -; V: TRBV19; CDR3: CASSKTGGETQYF; DNA: TGTGCCAGTAGCAAGACAGGGGGAGAGACCCAGTACTTC
D: TRBD2; J: TRBJ2-5; size: -; V: TRBV6-6; CDR3: CASGAGTSGFGTQYF; DNA: TGTGCCAGCGGTGCCGGGACTAGCGGCTTCGGGACCCAGTACTTC
D: -; J: TRBJ2-7; size: -; V: TRBV5-1; CDR3: CASSLVGILYEQYF; DNA: TGCGCCAGCAGCTTGGTCGGGATACTGTACGAGCAGTACTTC
D: -; J: TRBJ1-2; size: -; V: TRBV7-2; CDR3: CASSLDVGNGYTF; DNA: TGTGCCAGCAGCTTAGACGTGGGGAATGGCTACACCTTC
D: -; J: TRBJ2-3; size: -; V: TRBV7-9; CDR3: CASSPSRGAHTQYF; DNA: TGTGCCAGCAGCCCTTCAAGGGGGGCTCATACGCAGTATTTT
D: -; J: TRBJ1-1; size: -; V: TRBV18; CDR3: CASSPAHTEAFF; DNA: TGTGCCAGCTCACCCGCACACACTGAAGCTTTCTTT
D: -; J: TRBJ2-5; size: -; V: TRBV7-2; CDR3: CASSLEGLGTQYF; DNA: TGTGCCAGCAGCTTAGAAGGTTTAGGGACCCAGTACTTC
D: TRBD2; J: TRBJ2-7; size: few; V: TRBV7-8; CDR3: CASSWGGDGTYEQYF; DNA: TGTGCCAGCAGCTGGGGGGGGGACGGTACCTACGAGCAGTACTTC
D: -; J: TRBJ2-2; size: -; V: TRBV7-2; CDR3: CASSTMVTGELFF; DNA: TGTGCCAGCTCGACTATGGTAACCGGGGAGCTGTTTTTT
D: -; J: TRBJ2-5; size: few; V: TRBV4-1; CDR3: CASSRQVGETQYF; DNA: TGCGCCAGCAGCCGGCAGGTAGGGGAGACCCAGTACTTC
D: -; J: TRBJ2-1; size: -; V: TRBV4-2; CDR3: CASSQGGLYNEQFF; DNA: TGTGCCAGCAGCCAAGGGGGACTTTACAATGAGCAGTTCTTC
D: TRBD2; J: TRBJ2-3; size: -; V: TRBV7-3; CDR3: CASSTGLAGFTDTQYF; DNA: TGTGCCAGCAGCACGGGACTAGCGGGATTCACAGATACGCAGTATTTT
D: TRBD2; J: TRBJ2-6; size: -; V: TRBV19; CDR3: CASKGLGSDSSGANVLTF; DNA: TGTGCCAGTAAAGGACTAGGTAGCGATAGCTCTGGGGCCAACGTCCTGACTTTC
D: -; J: TRBJ2-3; size: -; V: TRBV2; CDR3: CASSTLSTDTQYF; DNA: TGTGCCAGCAGCACCTTAAGCACAGATACGCAGTATTTT
D: -; J: TRBJ2-1; size: -; V: TRBV20-1; CDR3: CSATVQIEQFF; DNA: TGCAGTGCAACGGTCCAGATTGAGCAGTTCTTC
D: -; J: TRBJ2-2; size: -; V: TRBV6-6; CDR3: CASSYHTGELFF; DNA: TGTGCCAGCAGTTACCACACCGGGGAGCTGTTTTTT
D: TRBD1; J: TRBJ1-2; size: -; V: TRBV28; CDR3: CASSATAPGQGTANYGYTF; DNA: TGTGCCAGCAGTGCGACCGCCCCGGGACAGGGCACAGCTAACTATGGCTACACCTTC
D: -; J: TRBJ1-4; size: -; V: TRBV4-3; CDR3: CASSQDWGYNEKLFF; DNA: TGCGCCAGCAGCCAAGATTGGGGGTATAATGAAAAACTGTTTTTT
D: TRBD2; J: TRBJ2-3; size: once; V: TRBV9; CDR3: CASSVGSPSGRATDTQYF; DNA: TGTGCCAGCAGCGTAGGATCACCGAGCGGGAGGGCCACAGATACGCAGTATTTT
D: -; J: TRBJ2-3; size: -; V: TRBV9; CDR3: CASSVSGPRETQYF; DNA: TGTGCCAGCAGCGTATCGGGCCCCCGGGAGACGCAGTATTTT
D: TRBD2; J: TRBJ2-7; size: once; V: TRBV10-1; CDR3: CASSLPRLAGPWEQYF; DNA: TGCGCCAGCAGCCTCCCCCGACTAGCGGGACCCTGGGAGCAGTACTTC
D: TRBD1; J: TRBJ1-1; size: -; V: TRBV4-3; CDR3: CASSQMGTGKEAFF; DNA: TGCGCCAGCAGCCAGATGGGGACAGGGAAAGAAGCTTTCTTT
D: TRBD1; J: TRBJ1-3; size: -; V: TRBV28; CDR3: CASSYGQAFSGNTIYF; DNA: TGTGCCAGCAGCTATGGACAGGCGTTCTCTGGAAACACCATATATTTT
D: -; J: TRBJ2-1; size: -; V: TRBV25-1; CDR3: CASSGTVSYNEQFF; DNA: TGTGCCAGCAGTGGGACAGTCTCCTACAATGAGCAGTTCTTC
D: TRBD1; J: TRBJ2-6; size: -; V: TRBV5-6; CDR3: CASSYAGQGSGANVLTF; DNA: TGTGCCAGCAGCTATGCTGGACAGGGCTCTGGGGCCAACGTCCTGACTTTC
D: -; J: TRBJ2-3; size: few; V: TRBV7-2; CDR3: CASSLAPGADTQYF; DNA: TGTGCCAGCAGCTTAGCCCCAGGGGCAGATACGCAGTATTTT
D: TRBD2; J: TRBJ2-3; size: -; V: TRBV28; CDR3: CASSVTGLGMDTQYF; DNA: TGTGCCAGCAGCGTGACGGGACTAGGGATGGATACGCAGTATTTT
D: TRBD2; J: TRBJ2-4; size: -; V: TRBV13; CDR3: CASSSAGGAKNIQYF; DNA: TGTGCCAGCAGCTCGGCGGGGGGAGCCAAAAACATTCAGTACTTC
D: TRBD1; J: TRBJ2-3; size: few; V: TRBV7-9; CDR3: CASSLTGGTDTQYF; DNA: TGTGCCAGCAGCTTGACAGGGGGCACAGATACGCAGTATTTT
D: -; J: TRBJ2-5; size: -; V: TRBV7-2; CDR3: CASSPSGLGTQYF; DNA: TGTGCCAGCAGCCCCTCGGGCCTAGGGACCCAGTACTTC
D: TRBD2; J: TRBJ2-5; size: once; V: TRBV6-5; CDR3: CASSRTRRQETQYF; DNA: TGTGCCAGCAGTCGGACTAGGAGGCAAGAGACCCAGTACTTC
D: -; J: TRBJ1-5; size: -; V: TRBV6-1; CDR3: CASILGGATVEPQHF; DNA: TGTGCCAGCATTCTAGGGGGGGCCACCGTCGAGCCCCAGCATTTT